A selection of T cell receptor beta chains follows, all from one sample in a study of OX40 agonist ivuxolimab in advanced cancers. Sequencing used immunoSEQ multiplex PCR; TCRdb keeps in-frame clones, though not all of them. Among 100,000 to 150,000 clones, approximately 90% were seen once, and the ten largest hold 0.85% to 1.4%. This material consisted of CD4+ or CD8+ T cells sorted from blood, taken in a trial of the OX40 agonist ivuxolimab. All receptors derive from an adult with an advanced solid tumor such as melanoma, head and neck, liver or kidney cancer. CDR3s leave out the opening cysteine and the closing phenylalanine or tryptophan. The order of the fields is V gene, J gene, D gene, CDR3 length, CDR3 protein. A D gene is named only where the DNA matches it firmly.

V: TRBV2
J: TRBJ1-4
D: NA
length: 13
CDR3: ASSLRGTTNEKLF

V: TRBV29-1
J: TRBJ2-5
D: NA
length: 10
CDR3: SVEDGASEQY

V: TRBV7-2
J: NA
D: NA
length: 12
CDR3: ASSLAENSYEQY

V: TRBV19
J: TRBJ1-2
D: NA
length: 13
CDR3: ASRSTSGLRSGYT

V: TRBV28
J: TRBJ2-7
D: NA
length: 10
CDR3: ASRRSPYEQY

V: TRBV5-1
J: TRBJ1-2
D: NA
length: 12
CDR3: ASSSAYTGQGYT

V: TRBV14
J: TRBJ1-2
D: NA
length: 13
CDR3: ASSPPGHPDNGYT

V: TRBV9
J: TRBJ2-6
D: NA
length: 16
CDR3: ASSTRQGLAAGANVLT

V: TRBV4-1
J: TRBJ2-7
D: NA
length: 10
CDR3: ASSQDTYEQY

V: TRBV28
J: TRBJ2-7
D: TRBD2
length: 13
CDR3: ASSRGGVSSYEQY

V: TRBV30
J: TRBJ1-1
D: NA
length: 11
CDR3: AWSVNENTEAF

V: TRBV19
J: TRBJ1-3
D: TRBD1
length: 11
CDR3: ASGRQGGNTIY

V: TRBV19
J: TRBJ2-1
D: TRBD2
length: 13
CDR3: ASKRPAGGHNEQF

V: TRBV15
J: TRBJ1-1
D: NA
length: 12
CDR3: ATKRTGMNTEAF

V: TRBV6-5
J: TRBJ2-3
D: NA
length: 10
CDR3: ASSVPGGTQY

V: TRBV4-3
J: TRBJ2-2
D: NA
length: 16
CDR3: ASSQEVVGQGNTGELF

V: TRBV11-2
J: TRBJ2-7
D: TRBD1
length: 14
CDR3: ASSLDQHTGAYEQY

V: TRBV6-5
J: TRBJ2-7
D: NA
length: 11
CDR3: ASGQGISYEQY

V: TRBV20-1
J: TRBJ2-7
D: NA
length: 9
CDR3: SARDADEQY

V: TRBV27
J: TRBJ1-2
D: NA
length: 12
CDR3: ASRSGGLNYGYT

V: TRBV7-8
J: NA
D: NA
length: 13
CDR3: ASSSPSWGSYEQY

V: TRBV2
J: TRBJ1-2
D: TRBD1
length: 13
CDR3: ASSERGRGDYGYT

V: TRBV5-1
J: TRBJ2-5
D: TRBD2
length: 14
CDR3: ASSQTLSRDYEVQY

V: TRBV5-1
J: TRBJ1-4
D: NA
length: 13
CDR3: ASSFGTRYPEKLF

V: TRBV19
J: TRBJ1-4
D: NA
length: 12
CDR3: ASRTLTTNEKLF

V: TRBV5-6
J: TRBJ1-1
D: TRBD1
length: 13
CDR3: ASSHRTGGLSEAF

V: TRBV11-2
J: TRBJ2-7
D: NA
length: 12
CDR3: ASSTGRSAYEQY